The rows below give T cell receptor beta chains drawn from one sample of a study of cytomegalovirus exposure and HLA in healthy donors. TCRdb keeps only in-frame clones here, not all; method: immunoSEQ multiplex PCR. The listing contains about 140,000 clones. Input material: PBMCs. These receptor sequences come from a woman in her late teens or twenties in good health and CMV-seronegative. Both conserved end residues are part of each CDR3. A D gene is named only where the DNA matches it firmly.

J gene: TRBJ1-6; V gene: TRBV6-5; D gene: -; CDR3 DNA: TGTGCCAGCAGGGGGAGGGGTTCACCCCTCCACTTT; CDR3 protein: CASRGRGSPLHF
J gene: TRBJ2-2; V gene: TRBV2; D gene: -; CDR3 DNA: TGTGCCAGCAGACTGAGGGACGGGGAGCTGTTTTTT; CDR3 protein: CASRLRDGELFF
J gene: TRBJ2-1; V gene: TRBV6-1; D gene: -; CDR3 DNA: TGTGCCAGCAGTGAAGCGTCGTTTTACAATGAGCAGTTCTTC; CDR3 protein: CASSEASFYNEQFF
J gene: TRBJ1-1; V gene: TRBV5-1; D gene: -; CDR3 DNA: TGCGCCAGCAGCTGGGAGGTGAACACTGAAGCTTTCTTT; CDR3 protein: CASSWEVNTEAFF
J gene: TRBJ1-6; V gene: TRBV27; D gene: -; CDR3 DNA: TGTGCCAGCAGTTTGGACTCAATTTCCCTCCACTTT; CDR3 protein: CASSLDSISLHF
J gene: TRBJ1-5; V gene: TRBV19; D gene: -; CDR3 DNA: TGTGCCAGTAGGTGGACAGTATTAGGGAGCAATCAGCCCCAGCATTTT; CDR3 protein: CASRWTVLGSNQPQHF
J gene: TRBJ1-2; V gene: TRBV30; D gene: -; CDR3 DNA: TGTGCCTGGAGTGCTATCTATGGCTACACCTTC; CDR3 protein: CAWSAIYGYTF
J gene: TRBJ2-6; V gene: TRBV5-1; D gene: -; CDR3 DNA: TGCGCCAGCAGCTTGTATAAGGAGACCACTGAAGCCAACGTCCTGACTTTC; CDR3 protein: CASSLYKETTEANVLTF
J gene: TRBJ1-5; V gene: TRBV11-2; D gene: TRBD1; CDR3 DNA: TGTGCCAGCAGCTTTGGGACAGGGTTTGGAAATCAGCCCCAGCATTTT; CDR3 protein: CASSFGTGFGNQPQHF
J gene: TRBJ1-5; V gene: TRBV6-5; D gene: -; CDR3 DNA: TGTGCCAGCAGGACAGCTCAGCCCCAGCATTTT; CDR3 protein: CASRTAQPQHF
J gene: TRBJ2-1; V gene: TRBV9; D gene: TRBD2; CDR3 DNA: TGTGCCAGCAGCCCTACCCAACCGGGACTAGCGGGAGGAGGTGAGCAGTTCTTC; CDR3 protein: CASSPTQPGLAGGGEQFF
J gene: TRBJ1-1; V gene: TRBV7-2; D gene: TRBD1; CDR3 DNA: TGTGCCAGCAGCCCCCTCCAGGGGGCCTACACTGAAGCTTTCTTT; CDR3 protein: CASSPLQGAYTEAFF
J gene: TRBJ1-2; V gene: TRBV29-1; D gene: -; CDR3 DNA: TGCAGCGTTGAAGACCTTAGGGGCGGGGGCTATGGCTACACCTTC; CDR3 protein: CSVEDLRGGGYGYTF
J gene: TRBJ2-7; V gene: TRBV5-1; D gene: TRBD2; CDR3 DNA: TGCGCCAGCAGATTGGGACCTAGCGGGGACTACGAGCAGTACTTC; CDR3 protein: CASRLGPSGDYEQYF
J gene: TRBJ2-7; V gene: TRBV7-2; D gene: -; CDR3 DNA: TGTGCCAGCAGCTTAGAAAAGCGGACCGTTTATTTTACCTACGAGCAGTACTTC; CDR3 protein: CASSLEKRTVYFTYEQYF
J gene: TRBJ1-2; V gene: TRBV7-2; D gene: -; CDR3 DNA: TGTGCCAGCAGCTCGAGTGCGTTAGGCTACACCTTC; CDR3 protein: CASSSSALGYTF
J gene: TRBJ2-1; V gene: TRBV21-1; D gene: -; CDR3 DNA: TGTGCCAGCAGCAAAGGTTTTTGGAAGCGGGACAAATACAATGAGCAGTTCTTC; CDR3 protein: CASSKGFWKRDKYNEQFF
J gene: TRBJ1-3; V gene: TRBV19; D gene: -; CDR3 DNA: TGTGCCAGTACCGCACAGGGAAAGGACACCATATATTTT; CDR3 protein: CASTAQGKDTIYF
J gene: TRBJ2-3; V gene: TRBV29-1; D gene: TRBD2; CDR3 DNA: TGCAGCGTTGAAAAGGGACTAGCGACAGATACGCAGTATTTT; CDR3 protein: CSVEKGLATDTQYF